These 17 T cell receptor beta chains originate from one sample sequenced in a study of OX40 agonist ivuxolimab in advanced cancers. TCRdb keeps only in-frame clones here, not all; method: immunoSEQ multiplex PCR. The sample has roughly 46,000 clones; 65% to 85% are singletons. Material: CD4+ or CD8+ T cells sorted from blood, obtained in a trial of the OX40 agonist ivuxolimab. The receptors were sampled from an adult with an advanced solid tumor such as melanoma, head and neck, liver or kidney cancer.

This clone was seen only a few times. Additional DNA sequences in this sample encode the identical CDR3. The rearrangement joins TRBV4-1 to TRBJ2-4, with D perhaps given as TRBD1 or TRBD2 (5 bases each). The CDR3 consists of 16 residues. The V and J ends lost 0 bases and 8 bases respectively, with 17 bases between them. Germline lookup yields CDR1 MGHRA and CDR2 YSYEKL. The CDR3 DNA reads TGCGCCAGCAGCCAAGATAAGTCCGGGGCCCAAGACATTCAGTACTTC. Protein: CASSQDKSGAQDIQYF.

The CDR3 sequence is CASSYLETGATGELFF. CDR3 bases: TGTGCCAGCAGTTACTTGGAGACAGGTGCCACCGGGGAGCTGTTTTTT. The chain uses TRBV6-5 and TRBJ2-2; tentatively, D is TRBD1 (6 bases). V gave up 1 base and J gave up 4 bases, with 13 bases separating them. CDR3 size: 16 residues. The germline CDR1 and CDR2 sequences are MNHEY and SVGAGI.

The CDR3 reads CAWSTGTGFSNQPQHF. The CDR3 region has the DNA TGTGCCTGGAGTACCGGGACAGGCTTTAGCAATCAGCCCCAGCATTTT. V is TRBV30 and J is TRBJ1-5; 8 bases map to TRBD1. Looked up from germline, CDR1 is GTSNPN and CDR2 is SVGIG (reference sequence). Trimming removed 2 bases from V and 0 bases from J; junction bases left unmatched: 6. This CDR3 has 16 residues.

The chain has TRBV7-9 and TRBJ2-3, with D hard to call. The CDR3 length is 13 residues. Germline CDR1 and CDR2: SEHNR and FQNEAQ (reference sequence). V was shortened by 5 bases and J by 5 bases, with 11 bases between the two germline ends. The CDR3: CASSDRAGDTQYF. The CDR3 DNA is TGTGCCAGCAGCGACCGGGCCGGAGATACGCAGTATTTT.

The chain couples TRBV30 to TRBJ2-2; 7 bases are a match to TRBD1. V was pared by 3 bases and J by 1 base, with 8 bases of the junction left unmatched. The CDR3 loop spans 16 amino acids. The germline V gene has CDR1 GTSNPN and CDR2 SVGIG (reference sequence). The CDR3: CAWSNTGAENTGELFF. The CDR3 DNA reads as TGTGCCTGGAGCAATACAGGGGCGGAGAACACCGGGGAGCTGTTTTTT.

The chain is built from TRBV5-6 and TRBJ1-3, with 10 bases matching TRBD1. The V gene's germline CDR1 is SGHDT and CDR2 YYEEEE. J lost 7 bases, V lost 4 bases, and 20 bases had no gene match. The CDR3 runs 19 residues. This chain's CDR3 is CASSPTGTGAAGIANTIYF. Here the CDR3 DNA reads TGTGCCAGCAGCCCTACCGGGACAGGGGCCGCCGGCATTGCCAACACCATATATTTT.

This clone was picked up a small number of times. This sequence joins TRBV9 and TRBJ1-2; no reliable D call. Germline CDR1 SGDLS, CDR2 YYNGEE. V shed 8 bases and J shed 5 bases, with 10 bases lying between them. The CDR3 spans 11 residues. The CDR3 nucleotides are TGTGCCAGTACACCGGAGTATGGCTACACCTTC. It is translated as CASTPEYGYTF.

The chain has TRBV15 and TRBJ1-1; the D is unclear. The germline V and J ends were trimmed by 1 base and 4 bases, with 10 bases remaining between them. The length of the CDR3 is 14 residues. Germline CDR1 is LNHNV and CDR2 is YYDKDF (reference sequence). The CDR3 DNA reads TGTGCCACCAGCAGAGTCGGAGGGATCACTGAAGCTTTCTTT. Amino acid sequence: CATSRVGGITEAFF. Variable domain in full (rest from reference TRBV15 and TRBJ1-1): DAMVIQNPRYQVTQFGKPVTLSCSQTLNHNVMYWYQQKSSQAPKLLFHYYDKDFNNEADTPDNFQSRRPNTSFCFLDIRSPGLGDTAMYLCATSRVGGITEAFFGQGTRLTVV.

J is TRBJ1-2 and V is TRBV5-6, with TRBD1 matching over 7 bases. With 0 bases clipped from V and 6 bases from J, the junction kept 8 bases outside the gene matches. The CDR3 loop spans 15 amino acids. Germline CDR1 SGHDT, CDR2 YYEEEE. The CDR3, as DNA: TGTGCCAGCAGCTTGGTTGGAGACAGGGTTAATGGCTACACCTTC. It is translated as CASSLVGDRVNGYTF.

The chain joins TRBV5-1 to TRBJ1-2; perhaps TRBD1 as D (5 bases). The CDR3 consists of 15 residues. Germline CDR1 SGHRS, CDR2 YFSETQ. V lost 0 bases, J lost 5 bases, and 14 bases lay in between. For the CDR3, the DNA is TGCGCCAGCAGCTTGGCCGGGGACGGACGATATGGCTACACCTTC. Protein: CASSLAGDGRYGYTF.

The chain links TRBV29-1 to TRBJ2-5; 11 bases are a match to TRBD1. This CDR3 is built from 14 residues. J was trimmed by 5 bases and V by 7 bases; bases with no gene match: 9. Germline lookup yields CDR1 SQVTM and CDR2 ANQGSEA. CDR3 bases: TGCAGCGCCCTGGACAGGGGGCCGGGGGAGACCCAGTACTTC. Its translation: CSALDRGPGETQYF.

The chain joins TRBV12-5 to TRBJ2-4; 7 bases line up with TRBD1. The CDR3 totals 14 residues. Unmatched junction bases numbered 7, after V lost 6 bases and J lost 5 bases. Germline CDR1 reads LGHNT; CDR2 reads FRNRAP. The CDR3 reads CASGLSGTENIQYF. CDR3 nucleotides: TGTGCTAGTGGATTATCCGGGACAGAAAACATTCAGTACTTC.

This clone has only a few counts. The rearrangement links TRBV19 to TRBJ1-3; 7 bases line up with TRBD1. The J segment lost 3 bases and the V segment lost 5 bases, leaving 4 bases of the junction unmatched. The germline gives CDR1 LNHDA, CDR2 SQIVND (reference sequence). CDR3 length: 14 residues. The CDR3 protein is CASSPGTVGNTIYF. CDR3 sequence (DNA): TGTGCCAGTAGTCCCGGGACAGTTGGAAACACCATATATTTT.

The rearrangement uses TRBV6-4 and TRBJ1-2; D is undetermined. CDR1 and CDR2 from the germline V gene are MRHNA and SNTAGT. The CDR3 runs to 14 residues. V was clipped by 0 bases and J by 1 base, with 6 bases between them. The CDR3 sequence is CASSDSAFNYGYTF. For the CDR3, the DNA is TGTGCCAGCAGTGACTCGGCTTTTAACTATGGCTACACCTTC.

CDR3 nucleotide sequence: TGTGCCAGCAGTGAGACAGGGGACTATAATTCACCCCTCCACTTT. This codes for CASSETGDYNSPLHF. The J gene is TRBJ1-6, the V gene TRBV2; 8 bases line up with TRBD1. The CDR3 is 15 residues long. V shed 3 bases, J shed 3 bases, and the junction held 1 base outside the gene matches. CDR1 is SNHLY and CDR2 is FYNNEI in the germline V gene.

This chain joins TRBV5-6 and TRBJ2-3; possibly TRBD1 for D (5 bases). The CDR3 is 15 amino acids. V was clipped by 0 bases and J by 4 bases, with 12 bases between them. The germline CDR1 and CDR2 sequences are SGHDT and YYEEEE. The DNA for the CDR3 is TGTGCCAGCAGCTTGGTCCAGGGCGTATCAGATACGCAGTATTTT. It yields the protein CASSLVQGVSDTQYF.

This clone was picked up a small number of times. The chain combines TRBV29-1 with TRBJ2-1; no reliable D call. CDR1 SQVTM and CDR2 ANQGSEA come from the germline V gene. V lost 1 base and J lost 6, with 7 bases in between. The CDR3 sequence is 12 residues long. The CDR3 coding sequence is TGCAGCGTTGAAGTCGCTGTCAATGAGCAGTTCTTC. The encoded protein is CSVEVAVNEQFF.